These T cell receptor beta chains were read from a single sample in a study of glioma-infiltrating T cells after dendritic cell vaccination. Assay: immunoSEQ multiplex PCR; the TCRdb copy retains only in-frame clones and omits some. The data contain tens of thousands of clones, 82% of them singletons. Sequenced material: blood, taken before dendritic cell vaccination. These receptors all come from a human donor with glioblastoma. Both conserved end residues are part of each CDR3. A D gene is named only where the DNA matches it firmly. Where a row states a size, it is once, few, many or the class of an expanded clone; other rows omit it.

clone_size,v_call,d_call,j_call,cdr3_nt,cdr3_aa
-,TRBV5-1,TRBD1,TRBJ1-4,TGCGCCAGCAGCTCGACAGGGGACAATGAAAAACTGTTTTTT,CASSSTGDNEKLFF
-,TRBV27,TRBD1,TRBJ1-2,TGTGCCAGCAGTTCATGGGACAGGGAATATGGCTACACCTTC,CASSSWDREYGYTF
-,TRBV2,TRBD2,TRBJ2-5,TGTGCCAGCATAGGCGGGGGGGCCATTGAGACCCAGTACTTC,CASIGGGAIETQYF
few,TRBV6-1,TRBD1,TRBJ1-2,TGTGCCAGCAGTACCCGGGACAGCTTCTATGGCTACACCTTC,CASSTRDSFYGYTF
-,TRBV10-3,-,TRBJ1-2,TGTGCCATCAGTACGGACATTTTTTATGGCTACACCTTC,CAISTDIFYGYTF
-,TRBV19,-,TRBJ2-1,TGTGCCAGTAGTAAGTCACAGCCCTCGAGCTCCTACAATGAGCAGTTCTTC,CASSKSQPSSSYNEQFF
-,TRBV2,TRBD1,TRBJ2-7,TGTGCCAGCAGTGAAGGCAGGGGGCAGGCCGAGCAGTACTTC,CASSEGRGQAEQYF
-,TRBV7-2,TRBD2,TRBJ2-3,TGTGCCAGCAGCTACATAGCGGGGTTTGACACAGATACGCAGTATTTT,CASSYIAGFDTDTQYF
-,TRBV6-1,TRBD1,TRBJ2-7,TGTGCCAGCAGTGCTCACAGGGGTGGTTACGAGCAGTACTTC,CASSAHRGGYEQYF
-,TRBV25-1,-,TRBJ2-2,TGTGCCAGCAGTCCGATTGAGATTGAGGCCGGGGAGCTGTTTTTT,CASSPIEIEAGELFF
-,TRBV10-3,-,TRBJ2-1,TGTGCCATAGGGAGCCCTGACAGGGAGCAGTTCTTC,CAIGSPDREQFF
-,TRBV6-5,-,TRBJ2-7,TGTGCCAGCAGGGGGCAGGAACTCTCCTACGAGCAGTACTTC,CASRGQELSYEQYF
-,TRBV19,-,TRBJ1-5,TGTGCCGTCCAGAATACATATAGCAATCAGCCCCAGCATTTT,CAVQNTYSNQPQHF
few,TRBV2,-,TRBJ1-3,TGTGCCAGCACCATAAAACAGGGTTCAAACACCATATATTTT,CASTIKQGSNTIYF
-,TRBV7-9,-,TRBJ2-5,TGTGCCAGCAGCTCCTTTACTAACCAAGAGACCCAGTACTTC,CASSSFTNQETQYF
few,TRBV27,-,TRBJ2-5,TGTGCCAGCAGTTTAACCTCTACCAGGGAGACCCAGTACTTC,CASSLTSTRETQYF
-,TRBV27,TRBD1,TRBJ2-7,TGTGCCACCCTCAGGACAGGGGGCTCCTACGAGCAGTACTTC,CATLRTGGSYEQYF
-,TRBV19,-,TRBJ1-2,TGTGCCAGTAGTATGAAGTGGCAGAAAAACTATGGCTACACCTTC,CASSMKWQKNYGYTF
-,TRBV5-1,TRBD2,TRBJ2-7,TGCGCCAGCAGCAAGACTAGCGGGGGAACACGGGGATACGAGCAGTACTTC,CASSKTSGGTRGYEQYF
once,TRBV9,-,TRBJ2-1,TGTGCCAGCAGCGTGAGGGGGTCCTACAATGAGCAGTTCTTC,CASSVRGSYNEQFF
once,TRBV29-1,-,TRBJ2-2,TGCAGCGCCATTGGGGCCACAGGGAACACCGGGGAGCTGTTTTTT,CSAIGATGNTGELFF
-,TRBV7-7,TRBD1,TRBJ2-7,TGTGCCAGCAGCCCGAGCCTGGGACAGGGGGCTTACGAGCAGTACTTC,CASSPSLGQGAYEQYF
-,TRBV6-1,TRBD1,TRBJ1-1,TGTGCCAGCAGTGGCGACAGGGGCGTTTGGACTGAAGCTTTCTTT,CASSGDRGVWTEAFF
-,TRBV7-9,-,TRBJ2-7,TGTGCCAGCAGCTTAGATGGAGAGGGGGACGAGCAGTACTTC,CASSLDGEGDEQYF
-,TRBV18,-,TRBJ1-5,TGTGCCAGCTCCGGAGACAGGCTTAGCAATCAGCCCCAGCATTTT,CASSGDRLSNQPQHF
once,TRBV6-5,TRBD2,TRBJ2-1,TGTGCCAGCAGTTACCTAGCGGGAGCCTACAATGAGCAGTTCTTC,CASSYLAGAYNEQFF
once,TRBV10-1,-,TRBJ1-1,TGCGCCAGCAGTGGGATTACCTCGGGTTCTAAAGCTTTCTTT,CASSGITSGSKAFF